This TCR beta chain was identified in a study of T cells in Graves' hyperthyroidism and ophthalmopathy. Amplified regions were TCR beta CDR3 sequences from RNA transcripts. The TCR CDR3 was amplified in a first-round RT-PCR using the HTBI primer set. TCRdb re-called the multiplex PCR reads through MiXCR, storing one row per CDR3 protein. Of some 720,000 distinct CDR3 sequences listed, about a sixth are singletons. The germline gives CDR1 SQVTM, CDR2 ANQGSEA. Trimming took off 3 bases at V and 3 bases at J, with 6 bases between the two ends. CDR3 length: 12 amino acids. The TCR sequence derives from a man younger than 30 with Graves' hyperthyroidism. The chain couples TRBV29-1 to TRBJ2-1; no clear D gene. The sample comprised blood. The CDR3 DNA follows: TGCAGCGTTGAGGTCGGCTACAATGAGCAGTTCTTC. Protein: CSVEVGYNEQFF.